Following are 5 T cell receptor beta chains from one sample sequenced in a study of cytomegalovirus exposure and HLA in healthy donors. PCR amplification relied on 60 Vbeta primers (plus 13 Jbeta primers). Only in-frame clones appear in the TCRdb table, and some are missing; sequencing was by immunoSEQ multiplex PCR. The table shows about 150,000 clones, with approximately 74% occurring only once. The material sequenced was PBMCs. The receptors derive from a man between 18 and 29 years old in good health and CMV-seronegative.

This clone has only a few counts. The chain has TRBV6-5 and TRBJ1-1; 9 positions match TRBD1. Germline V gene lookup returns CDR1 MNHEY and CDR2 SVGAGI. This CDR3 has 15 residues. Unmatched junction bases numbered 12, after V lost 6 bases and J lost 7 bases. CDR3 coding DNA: TGTGCCAGCAGGCCCTTTAACAGGGGGCTCGGTGAAGCTTTCTTT. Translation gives CASRPFNRGLGEAFF.

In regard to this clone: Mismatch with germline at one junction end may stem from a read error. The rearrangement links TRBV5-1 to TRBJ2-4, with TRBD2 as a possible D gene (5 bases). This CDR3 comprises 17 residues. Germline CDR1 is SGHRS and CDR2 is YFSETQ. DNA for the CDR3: TGCGCCAGCAGTGAAGCCGTGGTTGAACTAGGGTACAACAGTCAGTACTTC. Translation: CASSEAVVELGYNSQYF.

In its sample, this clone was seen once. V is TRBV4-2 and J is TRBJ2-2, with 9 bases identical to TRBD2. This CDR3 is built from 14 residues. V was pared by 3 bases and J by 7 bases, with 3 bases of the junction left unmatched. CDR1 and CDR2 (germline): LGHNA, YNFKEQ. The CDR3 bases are TGTGCCAGCAGCCACGGGCGGGAGGGCGGGGAGCTGTTTTTT. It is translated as CASSHGREGGELFF.

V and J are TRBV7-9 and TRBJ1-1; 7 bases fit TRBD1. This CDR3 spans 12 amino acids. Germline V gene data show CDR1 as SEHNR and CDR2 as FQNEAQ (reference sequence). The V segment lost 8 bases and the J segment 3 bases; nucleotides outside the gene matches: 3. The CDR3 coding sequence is TGTGCCAGCCCAACAGGGGACACTGAAGCTTTCTTT. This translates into CASPTGDTEAFF.

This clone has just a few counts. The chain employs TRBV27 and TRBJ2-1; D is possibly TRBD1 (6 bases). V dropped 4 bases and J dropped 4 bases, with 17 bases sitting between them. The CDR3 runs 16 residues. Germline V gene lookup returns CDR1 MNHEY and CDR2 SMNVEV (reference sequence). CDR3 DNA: TGTGCCAGCAGTTATGACAGGTCCCCTTTTTACAATGAGCAGTTCTTC. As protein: CASSYDRSPFYNEQFF.